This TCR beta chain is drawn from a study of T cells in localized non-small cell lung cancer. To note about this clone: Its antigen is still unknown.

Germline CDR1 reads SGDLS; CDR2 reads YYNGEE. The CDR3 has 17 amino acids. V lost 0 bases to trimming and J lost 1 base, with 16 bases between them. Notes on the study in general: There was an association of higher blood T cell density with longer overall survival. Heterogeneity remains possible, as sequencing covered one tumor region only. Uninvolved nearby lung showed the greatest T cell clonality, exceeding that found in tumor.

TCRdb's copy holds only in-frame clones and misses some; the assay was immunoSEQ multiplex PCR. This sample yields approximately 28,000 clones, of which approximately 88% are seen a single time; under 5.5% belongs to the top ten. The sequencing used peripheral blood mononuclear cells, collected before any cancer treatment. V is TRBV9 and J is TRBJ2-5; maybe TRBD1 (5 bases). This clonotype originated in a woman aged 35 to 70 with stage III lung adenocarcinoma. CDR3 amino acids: CASSVGEERRGQETQYF. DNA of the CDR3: TGTGCCAGCAGCGTAGGAGAGGAGCGTAGGGGCCAAGAGACCCAGTACTTC.